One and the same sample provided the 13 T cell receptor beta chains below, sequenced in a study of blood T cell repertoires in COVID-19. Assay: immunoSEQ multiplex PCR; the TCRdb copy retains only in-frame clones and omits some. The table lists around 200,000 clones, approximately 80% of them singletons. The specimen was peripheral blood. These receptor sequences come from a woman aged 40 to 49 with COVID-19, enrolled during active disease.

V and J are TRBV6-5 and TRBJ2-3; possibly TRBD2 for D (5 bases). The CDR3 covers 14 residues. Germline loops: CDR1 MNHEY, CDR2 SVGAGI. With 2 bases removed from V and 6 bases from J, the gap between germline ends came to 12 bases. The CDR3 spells CASSYDRPGDTQYF. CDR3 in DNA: TGTGCCAGCAGTTACGACCGCCCGGGGGATACGCAGTATTTT.

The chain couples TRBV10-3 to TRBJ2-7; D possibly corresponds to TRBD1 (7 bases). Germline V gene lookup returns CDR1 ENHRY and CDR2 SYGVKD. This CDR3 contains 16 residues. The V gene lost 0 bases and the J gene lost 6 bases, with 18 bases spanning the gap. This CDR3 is CAISESNGGGRREQYF. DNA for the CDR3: TGTGCCATCAGTGAGTCGAACGGAGGGGGCCGGCGCGAGCAGTACTTC.

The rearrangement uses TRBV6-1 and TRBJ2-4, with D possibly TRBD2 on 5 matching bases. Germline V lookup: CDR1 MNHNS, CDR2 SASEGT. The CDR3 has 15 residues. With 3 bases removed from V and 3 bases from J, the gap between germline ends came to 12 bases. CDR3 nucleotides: TGTGCCAGCAGTGACAGCGGTACGGGCAAAAACATTCAGTACTTC. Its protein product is CASSDSGTGKNIQYF.

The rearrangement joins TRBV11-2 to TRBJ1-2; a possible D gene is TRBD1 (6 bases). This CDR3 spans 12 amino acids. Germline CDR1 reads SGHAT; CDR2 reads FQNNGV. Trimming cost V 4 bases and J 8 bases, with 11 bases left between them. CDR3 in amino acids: CASSSRGGGYTF. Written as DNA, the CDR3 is TGTGCCAGCAGCTCCAGGGGCGGAGGCTACACCTTC. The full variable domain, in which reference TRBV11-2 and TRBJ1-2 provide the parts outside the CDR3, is EAGVAQSPRYKIIEKRQSVAFWCNPISGHATLYWYQQILGQGPKLLIQFQNNGVVDDSQLPKDRFSAERLKGVDSTLKIQPAKLEDSAVYLCASSSRGGGYTFGSGTRLTVV.

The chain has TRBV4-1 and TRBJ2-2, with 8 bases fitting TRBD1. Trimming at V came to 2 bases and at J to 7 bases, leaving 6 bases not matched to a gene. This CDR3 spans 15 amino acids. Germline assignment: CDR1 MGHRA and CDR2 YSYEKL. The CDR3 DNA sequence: TGCGCCAGCAGCCAAAGACAGGGGATGGACGGGGAGCTGTTTTTT. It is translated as CASSQRQGMDGELFF.

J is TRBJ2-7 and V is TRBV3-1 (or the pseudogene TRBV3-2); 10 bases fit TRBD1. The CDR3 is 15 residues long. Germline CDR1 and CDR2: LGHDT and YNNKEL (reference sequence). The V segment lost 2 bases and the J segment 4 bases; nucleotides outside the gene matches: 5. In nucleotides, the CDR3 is TGTGCCAGCAGCCAAATGGGACAGGGGATTTACGAGCAGTACTTC. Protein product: CASSQMGQGIYEQYF.

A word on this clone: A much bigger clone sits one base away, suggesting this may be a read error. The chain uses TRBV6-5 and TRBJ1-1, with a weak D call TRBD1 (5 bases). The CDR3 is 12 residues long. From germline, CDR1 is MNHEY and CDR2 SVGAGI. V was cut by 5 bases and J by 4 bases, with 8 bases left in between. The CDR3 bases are TGTGCCAGCAGTCACGGGGGCACTGAAGCTTTCTTT. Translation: CASSHGGTEAFF.

The CDR3 nucleotides are TGTGCCAGTTTTCTAGGGGGCACACAGGCTTTCTTT. It codes for CASFLGGTQAFF. The genes are TRBV19 and TRBJ1-1, with 7 bases that match TRBD1. CDR3 size: 12 residues. Germline lookup yields CDR1 LNHDA and CDR2 SQIVND (reference sequence). J gave up 11 bases and V 8 bases, and 11 bases lay outside the gene matches.

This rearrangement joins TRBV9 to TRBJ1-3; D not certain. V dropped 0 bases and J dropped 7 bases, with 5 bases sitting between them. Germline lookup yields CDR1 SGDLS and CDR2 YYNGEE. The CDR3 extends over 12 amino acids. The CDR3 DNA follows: TGTGCCAGCAGCGTAGATCTTAACACCATATATTTT. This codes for CASSVDLNTIYF. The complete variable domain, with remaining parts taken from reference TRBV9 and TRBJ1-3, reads DSGVTQTPKHLITATGQRVTLRCSPRSGDLSVYWYQQSLDQGLQFLIQYYNGEERAKGNILERFSAQQFPDLHSELNLSSLELGDSALYFCASSVDLNTIYFGEGSWLTVV.

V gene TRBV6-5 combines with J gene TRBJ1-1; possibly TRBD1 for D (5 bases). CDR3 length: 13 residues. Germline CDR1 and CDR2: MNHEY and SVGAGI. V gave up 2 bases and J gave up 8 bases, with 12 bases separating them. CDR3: CASSYGGRGEAFF. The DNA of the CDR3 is TGTGCCAGCAGTTACGGGGGGAGGGGAGAAGCTTTCTTT.

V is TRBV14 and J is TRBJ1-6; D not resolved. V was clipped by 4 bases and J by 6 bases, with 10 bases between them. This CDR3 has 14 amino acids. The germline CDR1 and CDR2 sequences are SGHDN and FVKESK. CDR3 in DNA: TGTGCCAGCAGCCTGGGCAGATTTAATTCACCCCTCCACTTT. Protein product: CASSLGRFNSPLHF. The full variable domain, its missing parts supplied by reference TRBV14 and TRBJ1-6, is EAGVTQFPSHSVIEKGQTVTLRCDPISGHDNLYWYRRVMGKEIKFLLHFVKESKQDESGMPNNRFLAERTGGTYSTLKVQPAELEDSGVYFCASSLGRFNSPLHFGNGTRLTVT.

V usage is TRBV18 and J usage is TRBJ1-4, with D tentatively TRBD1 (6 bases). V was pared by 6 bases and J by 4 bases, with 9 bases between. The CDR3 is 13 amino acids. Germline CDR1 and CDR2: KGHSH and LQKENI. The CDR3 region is CASSLDSNEKLFF. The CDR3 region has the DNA TGTGCCAGCTCTCTGGACAGTAATGAAAAACTGTTTTTT.

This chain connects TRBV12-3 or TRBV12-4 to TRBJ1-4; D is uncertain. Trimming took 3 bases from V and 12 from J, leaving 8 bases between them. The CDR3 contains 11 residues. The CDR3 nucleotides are TGTGCCAGCAGTTTTGCGGGAGAACTGTTTTTT. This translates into CASSFAGELFF.